This entry lists 21 T cell receptor beta chains sequenced from one sample in a study of T cells after yellow fever vaccination. One entry per CDR3 protein results from TCRdb running MiXCR on the 5' RACE reads. The table shows around 110,000 distinct CDR3 sequences, with under 9% occurring only once. The starting material was CD8+ T cells sorted from PBMCs, obtained 45 days after the yellow fever booster vaccination. Every receptor here comes from a man younger than 40 who received the YFV17D yellow fever vaccine.

This clonotype has a count of ten or more. The J gene is TRBJ2-7, the V gene TRBV7-2, with 14 bases aligning to TRBD2. Germline assignment: CDR1 SGHTA and CDR2 FQGNSA. Trimming removed 5 bases from V and 4 bases from J; junction bases left unmatched: 4. The CDR3 runs 15 residues. Here the CDR3 reads CASSMGLAGVYEQYF. In nucleotides, the CDR3 is TGTGCCAGCAGCATGGGACTAGCGGGAGTTTACGAGCAGTACTTC.

The sample holds a few counts of this clonotype. This sequence joins TRBV27 and TRBJ2-7; D call uncertain. CDR3 size: 12 residues. The germline V gene has CDR1 MNHEY and CDR2 SMNVEV (reference sequence). Trimming removed 8 bases from V and 6 bases from J, with 14 bases in between. The CDR3 coding sequence is TGTGCCAGCTTTGCTAGTAGCACCGAGCAGTACTTC. Translation: CASFASSTEQYF.

This clonotype was found many times. The chain couples TRBV9 to TRBJ1-1, with D uncertain. There are 15 residues in the CDR3. Trimming cost V 3 bases and J 0 bases, with 12 bases left between them. Germline V CDR1 and CDR2: SGDLS, YYNGEE. CDR3 loop: CASSAWGQMNTEAFF. In DNA form, the CDR3 reads TGTGCCAGCAGCGCATGGGGTCAAATGAACACTGAAGCTTTCTTT.

This clonotype was seen many times. The chain links TRBV6-2 or TRBV6-3 to TRBJ2-3, with 12 bases aligning to TRBD2. Looked up from germline, CDR1 is MNHEY and CDR2 is SVGEGT. The junction had 6 bases not matched to a gene; V was cut back by 0 bases and J by 2 bases. This CDR3 region has 18 residues. The CDR3 reads CASSYSTSGSLITDTQYF. The CDR3 DNA follows: TGTGCCAGCAGTTACTCGACTAGCGGGAGTTTAATCACAGATACGCAGTATTTT.

The table lists this clonotype with a few counts. The chain employs TRBV7-6 and TRBJ2-7; tentatively, D is TRBD1 or TRBD2 (5 bases each). The CDR3 length is 15 residues. Trimming removed 4 bases from V and 3 bases from J, with 16 bases in between. CDR1 and CDR2 from the germline V gene are SGHVS and FNYEAQ. CDR3 nucleotides: TGTGCCAGCAGCTCCGGGACGGGGACCAACTACGAGCAGTACTTC. Translated, it gives CASSSGTGTNYEQYF.

This chain links TRBV4-3 with TRBJ2-2, with D tentatively TRBD1 (6 bases). V was clipped by 3 bases and J by 6 bases, with 20 bases between them. The germline V gene has CDR1 LGHNA and CDR2 YSLEER. CDR3 length equals 17 residues. The CDR3 DNA reads TGCGCCAGCAGCCACCTGCCGACAGGAACTCTAGCCGGGGAGCTGTTTTTT. It specifies CASSHLPTGTLAGELFF.

The chain links TRBV11-1 to TRBJ2-1, with 14 bases fitting TRBD2. Germline V CDR1 and CDR2: SGHAT, FQDESV (reference sequence). The trim removed 5 bases at V and 4 bases at J, leaving 10 bases unmatched. The CDR3 has 18 residues. As DNA, the CDR3 is TGTGCCAGCAGCGTATATGTGGGACTAGCGGGAGTGTACAATGAGCAGTTCTTC. Protein product: CASSVYVGLAGVYNEQFF.

This clonotype has a count of ten or more. The chain is built from TRBV20-1 and TRBJ2-5; 11 positions match TRBD2. Germline V gene lookup returns CDR1 DFQATT and CDR2 SNEGSKA (reference sequence). With 6 bases clipped from V and 5 bases from J, the junction kept 5 bases outside the gene matches. The CDR3 runs 13 residues. The DNA of the CDR3 is TGCAGTGCCACTAGCGGGAGCCGGGAGACCCAGTACTTC. Translation: CSATSGSRETQYF.

This clonotype was detected ten times or more. This sequence joins TRBV20-1 and TRBJ2-1; 13 bases line up with TRBD2. After removal of 3 bases from V and 10 bases from J, the junction contained 9 bases not matched to a gene. The germline V gene has CDR1 DFQATT and CDR2 SNEGSKA (reference sequence). The CDR3 covers 15 residues. CDR3 amino acids: CSARSRLAGGHEQFF. For the CDR3, the DNA is TGCAGTGCTAGGTCGAGACTAGCGGGAGGTCACGAGCAGTTCTTC.

This clonotype has a handful of counts. The J gene is TRBJ2-2, the V gene TRBV20-1, with D possibly TRBD1 on 6 matching bases. This CDR3 is built from 14 residues. Trimming cost V 6 bases and J 7 bases, with 18 bases left between them. The germline V gene encodes CDR1 DFQATT and CDR2 SNEGSKA (reference sequence). CDR3 DNA sequence: TGCAGTGCGCCGGGACACTACAAGGACGGGGAGCTGTTTTTT. Amino acid sequence: CSAPGHYKDGELFF.

This chain joins TRBV4-2 and TRBJ2-7; D could derive from TRBD1 or TRBD2 (5 bases each). Germline V gives CDR1 LGHNA, CDR2 YNFKEQ. The germline V and J ends were trimmed by 3 bases and 3 bases, with 21 bases remaining between them. CDR3 length: 17 residues. The CDR3 nucleotides read TGTGCCAGCAGCCATTCCCCCGGGGCCGATCCTAACTACGAGCAGTACTTC. Protein: CASSHSPGADPNYEQYF.

This clonotype was observed many times. V is TRBV27 and J is TRBJ2-5, with D possibly being TRBD1 (6 bases). CDR1 is MNHEY, CDR2 SMNVEV, per germline (reference sequence). Trimming stripped 5 bases from V and 3 bases from J, with 10 bases between. The CDR3 extends over 13 amino acids. CDR3 amino acids: CASSDRWEETQYF. The CDR3 DNA reads TGTGCCAGCAGTGACAGGTGGGAAGAGACCCAGTACTTC.

At least ten counts were recorded for this clonotype. The V and J genes are TRBV5-5 and TRBJ2-7; D unresolved. Germline V gene sequence: CDR1 SGHKS, CDR2 YYEKEE (reference sequence). This CDR3 comprises 12 residues. V gave up 4 bases and J gave up 6 bases, with 11 bases separating them. CDR3 protein: CASSLGLVEQYF. CDR3 nucleotide sequence: TGTGCCAGCAGCCTTGGGCTAGTCGAGCAGTACTTC. Looking up the rest from reference TRBV5-5 and TRBJ2-7 gives the full variable domain: DAGVTQSPTHLIKTRGQQVTLRCSPISGHKSVSWYQQVLGQGPQFIFQYYEKEERGRGNFPDRFSARQFPNYSSELNVNALLLGDSALYLCASSLGLVEQYFGPGTRLTVT.

Points on this clonotype: A clone one base away is much larger, so this may be a read error. J is TRBJ2-1 and V is TRBV29-1, with a tentative D call TRBD1 (6 bases). This CDR3 spans 14 amino acids. Trimming took 6 bases from V and 2 from J, leaving 14 bases between them. Germline loops: CDR1 SQVTM, CDR2 ANQGSEA. The CDR3 DNA is TGCAGCGTAGTACAGGGAAACACCTACAATGAGCAGTTCTTC. Translation gives CSVVQGNTYNEQFF.

In DNA form, the CDR3 reads TGCGCCAGCAGCCAAACATCGAGCACTGAAGCTTTCTTT. This gives the protein CASSQTSSTEAFF. The chain joins TRBV4-3 to TRBJ1-1; D uncertain. This CDR3 contains 13 residues. V lost 2 bases to trimming and J lost 4 bases, with 8 bases between them. Germline V gene data show CDR1 as LGHNA and CDR2 as YSLEER.

CDR3 nucleotides: TGTGCCAGCTCACCAAGTTCCCCTGGAGAGCAGTACTTC. Translating gives CASSPSSPGEQYF. The chain has TRBV18 and TRBJ2-7; D is uncertain. From germline, CDR1 is KGHSH and CDR2 LQKENI. The CDR3 is made up of 13 amino acids. Between the trimmed V and J ends, which lost 2 bases and 7 bases, there was a span of 12 bases.

This clonotype was recorded many times. The chain is built from TRBV6-2 or TRBV6-3 and TRBJ2-1; 8 positions agree with TRBD1. The CDR3 covers 15 residues. Trimming took 2 bases from V and 7 from J; bases not matched to a gene: 7. Germline V gene data show CDR1 as MNHEY and CDR2 as SVGEGT. The DNA for the CDR3 is TGTGCCAGCAGTTACGGACAGGGCTCGTTAAATGAGCAGTTCTTC. It is translated as CASSYGQGSLNEQFF.

The CDR3 nucleotides read TGTGCCAGCAGTTTATCTCCGGGACAGAGCTACGAGCAGTACTTC. Its protein is CASSLSPGQSYEQYF. The V gene is TRBV28, the J gene TRBJ2-7; 7 bases are a match to TRBD1. The CDR3 sequence is 15 residues long. CDR1 and CDR2 from the germline V gene are MDHEN and SYDVKM. V lost 1 base to trimming and J lost 3 bases; unmatched junction nucleotides: 6.

There are many counts of this clonotype. The chain links TRBV9 to TRBJ2-2; D unclear. The CDR3 contains 14 residues. Germline V gene data show CDR1 as SGDLS and CDR2 as YYNGEE. The ends were cut back, 3 bases at V and 1 base at J, with 7 bases in the middle. In DNA form, the CDR3 reads TGTGCCAGCAGCGCCGACTTGAACACCGGGGAGCTGTTTTTT. Residues: CASSADLNTGELFF. The full variable domain, completed using reference TRBV9 and TRBJ2-2, is DSGVTQTPKHLITATGQRVTLRCSPRSGDLSVYWYQQSLDQGLQFLIQYYNGEERAKGNILERFSAQQFPDLHSELNLSSLELGDSALYFCASSADLNTGELFFGEGSRLTVL.

The V call is TRBV19, the J call TRBJ2-7; possible D gene TRBD2, 6 bases. Trimming stripped 3 bases from V and 0 bases from J, with 9 bases between. CDR1 is LNHDA and CDR2 is SQIVND in the germline V gene (reference sequence). CDR3 length: 14 residues. In DNA form, the CDR3 reads TGTGCCAGTAGTATTGCCGGGAGCTCCTACGAGCAGTACTTC. Protein: CASSIAGSSYEQYF.

Ten or more counts support this clonotype. The chain has TRBV10-3 and TRBJ2-7, with a weak D call TRBD2 (6 bases). This CDR3 comprises 12 residues. V was trimmed by 8 bases and J by 2 bases, leaving 10 bases between them. The germline gives CDR1 ENHRY, CDR2 SYGVKD. The CDR3 nucleotides read TGTGCCATCTCGGAGGGCCCCTACGAGCAGTACTTC. It codes for CAISEGPYEQYF.